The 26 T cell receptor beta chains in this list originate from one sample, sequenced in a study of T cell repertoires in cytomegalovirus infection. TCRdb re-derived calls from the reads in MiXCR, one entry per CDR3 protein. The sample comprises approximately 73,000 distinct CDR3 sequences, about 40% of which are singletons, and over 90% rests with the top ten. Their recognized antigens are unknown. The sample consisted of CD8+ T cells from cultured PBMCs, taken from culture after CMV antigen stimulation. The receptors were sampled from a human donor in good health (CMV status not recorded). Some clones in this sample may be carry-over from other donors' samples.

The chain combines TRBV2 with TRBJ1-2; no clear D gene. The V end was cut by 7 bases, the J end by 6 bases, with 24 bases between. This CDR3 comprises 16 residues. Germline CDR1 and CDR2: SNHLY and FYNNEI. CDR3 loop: CASTRGSQAAYNGYTF. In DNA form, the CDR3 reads TGTGCCAGCACCAGAGGGTCCCAGGCGGCATATAATGGCTACACCTTC.

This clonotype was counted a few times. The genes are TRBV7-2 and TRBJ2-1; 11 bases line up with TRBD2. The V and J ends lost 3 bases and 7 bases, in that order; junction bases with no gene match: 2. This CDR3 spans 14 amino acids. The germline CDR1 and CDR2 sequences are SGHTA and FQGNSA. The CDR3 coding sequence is TGTGCCAGCAGCTTTAGCGGGGGGGCAAATGAGCAGTTCTTC. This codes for CASSFSGGANEQFF.

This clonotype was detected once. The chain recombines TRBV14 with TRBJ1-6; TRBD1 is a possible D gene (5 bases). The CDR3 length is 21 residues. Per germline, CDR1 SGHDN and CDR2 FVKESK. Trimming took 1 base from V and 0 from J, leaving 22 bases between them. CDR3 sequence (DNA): TGTGCCAGCAGCCAAGGGAGTGCCATAGGGACTTCTTACTCCTATAATTCACCCCTCCACTTT. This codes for CASSQGSAIGTSYSYNSPLHF.

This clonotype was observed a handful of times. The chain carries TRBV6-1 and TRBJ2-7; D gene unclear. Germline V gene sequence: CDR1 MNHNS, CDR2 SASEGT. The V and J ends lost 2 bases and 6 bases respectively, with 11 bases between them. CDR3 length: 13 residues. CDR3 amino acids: CASSEFDVREQYF. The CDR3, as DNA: TGTGCCAGCAGTGAATTTGACGTGCGCGAGCAGTACTTC.

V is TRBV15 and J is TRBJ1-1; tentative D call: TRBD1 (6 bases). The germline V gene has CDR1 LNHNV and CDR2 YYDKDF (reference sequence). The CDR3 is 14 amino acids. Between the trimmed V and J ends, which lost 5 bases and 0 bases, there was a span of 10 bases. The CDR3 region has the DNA TGTGCCACCAGCTGGACAGTGATGAACACTGAAGCTTTCTTT. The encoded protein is CATSWTVMNTEAFF.

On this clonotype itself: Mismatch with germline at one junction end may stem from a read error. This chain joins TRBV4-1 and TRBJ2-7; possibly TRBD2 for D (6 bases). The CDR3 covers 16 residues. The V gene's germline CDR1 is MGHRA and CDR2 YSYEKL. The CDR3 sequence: CTSSQDRGSGNYEQYF. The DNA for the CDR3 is TGCACCAGCAGCCAAGATCGGGGTAGCGGTAACTACGAGCAGTACTTC.

The CDR3 sequence is CASSYSSSSGGTYEQYF. The CDR3 DNA reads as TGTGCCAGCAGTTACTCTAGCTCCAGCGGGGGCACCTACGAGCAGTACTTC. This chain uses TRBV6-2 or TRBV6-3 with TRBJ2-7; 8 nucleotides match TRBD2. Germline CDR1 and CDR2: MNHEY and SVGEGT. The CDR3 contains 17 residues. V was pared by 0 bases and J by 2 bases, with 9 bases of the junction left unmatched.

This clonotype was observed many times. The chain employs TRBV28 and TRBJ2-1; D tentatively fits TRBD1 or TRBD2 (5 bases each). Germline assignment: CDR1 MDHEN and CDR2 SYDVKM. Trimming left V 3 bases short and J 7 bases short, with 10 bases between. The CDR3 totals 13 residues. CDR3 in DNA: TGTGCCAGCAGTTTTGGGGGTCTAAATGAGCAGTTCTTC. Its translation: CASSFGGLNEQFF.

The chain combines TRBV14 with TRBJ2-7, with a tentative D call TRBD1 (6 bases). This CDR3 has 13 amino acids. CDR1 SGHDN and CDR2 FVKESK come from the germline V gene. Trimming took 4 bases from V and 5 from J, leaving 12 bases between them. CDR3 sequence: CASSPAYRDEQYF. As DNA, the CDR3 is TGTGCCAGCAGCCCCGCTTACAGGGACGAGCAGTACTTC.

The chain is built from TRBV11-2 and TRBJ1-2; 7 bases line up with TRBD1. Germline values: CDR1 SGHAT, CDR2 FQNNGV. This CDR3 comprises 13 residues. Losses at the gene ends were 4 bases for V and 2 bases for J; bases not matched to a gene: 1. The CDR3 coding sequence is TGTGCCAGCAGCTCCAGGGGGAACTATGGCTACACCTTC. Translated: CASSSRGNYGYTF.

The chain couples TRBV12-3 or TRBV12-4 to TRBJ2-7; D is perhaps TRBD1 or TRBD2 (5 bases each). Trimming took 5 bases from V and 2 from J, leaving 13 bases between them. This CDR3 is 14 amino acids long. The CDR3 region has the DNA TGTGCCAGCAGTCCACTGGGGGTTACCTACGAGCAGTACTTC. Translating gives CASSPLGVTYEQYF.

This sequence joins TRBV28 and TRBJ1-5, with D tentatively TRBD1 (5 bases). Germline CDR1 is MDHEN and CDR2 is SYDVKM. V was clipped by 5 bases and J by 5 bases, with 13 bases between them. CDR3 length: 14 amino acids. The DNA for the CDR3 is TGTGCCAGCAGTCCGACACAGGTGTATCAGCCCCAGCATTTT. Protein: CASSPTQVYQPQHF.

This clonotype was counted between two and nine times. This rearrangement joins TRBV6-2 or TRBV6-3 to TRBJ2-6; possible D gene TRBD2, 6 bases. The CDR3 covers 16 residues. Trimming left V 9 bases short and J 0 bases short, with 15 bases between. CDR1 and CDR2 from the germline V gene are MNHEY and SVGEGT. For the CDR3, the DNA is TGTGCCAGTAGCCGGGACTCCCGCTCTGGGGCCAACGTCCTGACTTTC. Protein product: CASSRDSRSGANVLTF.

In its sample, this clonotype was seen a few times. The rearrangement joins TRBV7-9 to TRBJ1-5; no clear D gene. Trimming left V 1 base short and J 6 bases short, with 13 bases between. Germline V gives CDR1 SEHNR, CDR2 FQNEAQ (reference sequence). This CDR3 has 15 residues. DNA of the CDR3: TGTGCCAGCAGCTTAGGGGATCTAGCGGGTCAGCCCCAGCATTTT. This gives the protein CASSLGDLAGQPQHF.

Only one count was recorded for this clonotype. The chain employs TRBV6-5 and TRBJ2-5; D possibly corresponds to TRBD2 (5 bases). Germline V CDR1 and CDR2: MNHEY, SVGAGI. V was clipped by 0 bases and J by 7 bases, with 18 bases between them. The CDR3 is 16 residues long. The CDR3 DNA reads TGTGCCAGCAGTTACTCGAGGGCAGGCGGTCGGGCGACCCAGTACTTC. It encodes CASSYSRAGGRATQYF.

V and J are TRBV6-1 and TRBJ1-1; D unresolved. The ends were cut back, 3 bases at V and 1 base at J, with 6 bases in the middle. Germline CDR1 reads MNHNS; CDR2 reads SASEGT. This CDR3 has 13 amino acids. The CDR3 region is CASSDATNTEAFF. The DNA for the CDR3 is TGTGCCAGCAGTGACGCCACGAACACTGAAGCTTTCTTT.

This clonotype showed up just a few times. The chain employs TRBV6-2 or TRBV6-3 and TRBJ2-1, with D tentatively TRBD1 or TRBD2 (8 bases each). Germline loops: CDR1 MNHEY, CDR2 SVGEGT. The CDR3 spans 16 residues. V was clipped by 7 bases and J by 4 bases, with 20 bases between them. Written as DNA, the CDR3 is TGTGCCAGCACCCCTCGGGGGGGGACAGGTTACAATGAGCAGTTCTTC. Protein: CASTPRGGTGYNEQFF.

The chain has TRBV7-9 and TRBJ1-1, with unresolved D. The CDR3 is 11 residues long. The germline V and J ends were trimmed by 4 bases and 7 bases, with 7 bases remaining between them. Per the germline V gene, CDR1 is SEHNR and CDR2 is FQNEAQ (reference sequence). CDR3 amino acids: CASSWESEAFF. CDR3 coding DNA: TGTGCCAGCAGCTGGGAGAGTGAAGCTTTCTTT.

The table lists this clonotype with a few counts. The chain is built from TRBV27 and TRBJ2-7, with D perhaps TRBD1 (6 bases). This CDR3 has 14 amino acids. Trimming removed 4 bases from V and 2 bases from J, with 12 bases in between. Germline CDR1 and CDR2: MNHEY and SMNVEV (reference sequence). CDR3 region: CASSSVGGTYEQYF. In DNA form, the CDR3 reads TGTGCCAGCAGTTCGGTAGGGGGAACCTACGAGCAGTACTTC.

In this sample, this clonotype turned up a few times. CDR3 amino acids: CASSPMHGDTGELFF. As DNA, the CDR3 is TGTGCCAGCAGCCCGATGCACGGGGACACCGGGGAGCTGTTTTTT. The V gene is TRBV12-3 or TRBV12-4, the J gene TRBJ2-2, with D perhaps TRBD2 (5 bases). This CDR3 is 15 amino acids long. The germline V and J ends were trimmed by 6 bases and 3 bases, with 14 bases remaining between them.

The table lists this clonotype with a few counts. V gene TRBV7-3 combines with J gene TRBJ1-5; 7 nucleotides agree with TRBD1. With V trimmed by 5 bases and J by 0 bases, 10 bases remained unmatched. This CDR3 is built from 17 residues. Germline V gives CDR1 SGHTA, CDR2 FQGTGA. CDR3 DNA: TGTGCCAGCAGCACAAATGGACAGGAACTTAGCAATCAGCCCCAGCATTTT. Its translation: CASSTNGQELSNQPQHF.

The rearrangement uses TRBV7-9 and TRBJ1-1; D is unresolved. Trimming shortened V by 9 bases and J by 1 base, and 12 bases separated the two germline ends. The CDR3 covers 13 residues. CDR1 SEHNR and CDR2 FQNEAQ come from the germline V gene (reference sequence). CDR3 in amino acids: CASYERGNTEAFF. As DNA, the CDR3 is TGTGCCAGTTACGAACGGGGGAACACTGAAGCTTTCTTT.

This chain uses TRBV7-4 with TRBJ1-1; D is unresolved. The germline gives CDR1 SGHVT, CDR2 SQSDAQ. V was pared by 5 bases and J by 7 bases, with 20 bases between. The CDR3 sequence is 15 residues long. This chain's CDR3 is CASSHPTGSALEAFF. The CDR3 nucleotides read TGTGCCAGCAGCCACCCAACCGGGTCGGCCCTTGAAGCTTTCTTT.

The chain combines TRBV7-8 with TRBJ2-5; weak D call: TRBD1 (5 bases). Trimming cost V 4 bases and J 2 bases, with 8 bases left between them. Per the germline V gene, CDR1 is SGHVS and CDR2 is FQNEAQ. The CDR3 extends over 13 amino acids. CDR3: CASSSAGQETQYF. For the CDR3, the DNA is TGTGCCAGCAGCTCTGCAGGGCAAGAGACCCAGTACTTC.

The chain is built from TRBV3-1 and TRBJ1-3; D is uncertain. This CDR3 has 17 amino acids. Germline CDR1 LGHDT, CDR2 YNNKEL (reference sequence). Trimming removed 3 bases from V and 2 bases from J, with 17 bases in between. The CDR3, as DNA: TGTGCCAGCAGCCAGCGTATATTTGAAAAGCCTGGAAACACCATATATTTT. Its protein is CASSQRIFEKPGNTIYF.

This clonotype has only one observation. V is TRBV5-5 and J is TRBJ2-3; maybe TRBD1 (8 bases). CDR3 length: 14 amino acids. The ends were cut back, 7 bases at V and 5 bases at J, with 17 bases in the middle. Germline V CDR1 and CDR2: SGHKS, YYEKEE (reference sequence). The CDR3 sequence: CASGQGGKEDTQYF. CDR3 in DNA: TGTGCCAGCGGACAGGGAGGGAAGGAAGATACGCAGTATTTT. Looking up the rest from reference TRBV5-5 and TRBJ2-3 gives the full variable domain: DAGVTQSPTHLIKTRGQQVTLRCSPISGHKSVSWYQQVLGQGPQFIFQYYEKEERGRGNFPDRFSARQFPNYSSELNVNALLLGDSALYLCASGQGGKEDTQYFGPGTRLTVL.